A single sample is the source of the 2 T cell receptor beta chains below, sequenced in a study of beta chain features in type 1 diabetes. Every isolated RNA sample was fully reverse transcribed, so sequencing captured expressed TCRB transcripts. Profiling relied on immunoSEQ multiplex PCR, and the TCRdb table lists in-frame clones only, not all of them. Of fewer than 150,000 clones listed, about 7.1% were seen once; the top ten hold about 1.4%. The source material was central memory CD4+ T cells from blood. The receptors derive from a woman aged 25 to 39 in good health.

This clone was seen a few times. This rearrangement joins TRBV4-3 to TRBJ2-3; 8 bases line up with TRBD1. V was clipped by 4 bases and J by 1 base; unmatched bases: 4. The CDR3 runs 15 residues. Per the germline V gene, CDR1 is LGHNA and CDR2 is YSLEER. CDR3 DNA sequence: TGCGCCAGCAGCCCAAACAGGGGGGGCACAGATACGCAGTATTTT. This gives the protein CASSPNRGGTDTQYF.

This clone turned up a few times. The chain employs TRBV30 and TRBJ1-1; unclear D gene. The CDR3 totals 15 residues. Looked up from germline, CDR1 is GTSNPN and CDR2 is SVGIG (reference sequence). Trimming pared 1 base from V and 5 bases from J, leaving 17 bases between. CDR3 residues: CAWSDLDGRRTEAFF. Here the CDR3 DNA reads TGTGCCTGGAGTGATCTGGACGGGAGGAGGACTGAAGCTTTCTTT.